This T cell receptor (beta chain) emerged from a study of shared clonotypes between healthy human individuals (dated by TCRdb to 2018 to 2021). Study-wide context: The cohort comprised two women and a few men aged 18 to 49 years. To estimate repertoire size and how much clonotype sharing occurs between individuals, the study deeply sequenced the blood TCR repertoires of several healthy adults. For each donor, three plates each were used for CD4 naive and CD4 memory, two plates were used for CD8 naive, and one plate was used for CD8 memory. Leukapheresis yielded between about 0.94 and 8.9 billion PBMCs per donor. Libraries were prepared and TCR repertoires were sequenced by different laboratories using diverse techniques, in order to increase sequencing depth and limit assay-specific biases. What the study reported, not specific to this receptor: Sampling was restricted to blood, and TCR repertoires in tissue are likely to differ from TCR repertoires in blood. Rarefaction of sorted-subset datasets indicated incomplete sequencing despite the large sequencing depth. Because the study included a small number of donors, the genetic and exposure-history diversity represented was limited. Across four donors, roughly 5.1% of naive CD4, around 3.5% of naive CD8, about 2% of memory CD4, and 0.4% to 0.45% of memory CD8 clonotypes were shared. Larger estimated clonotype richness was generally found for naive subsets than for memory subsets. Higher generation probabilities were observed for clonotypes shared by all four sorted-subset donors than for non-shared clonotypes. Pairwise subsampling led to the expectation that sequencing depth would affect the degree of clonotype sharing among donors.

Per the germline V gene, LGHNA is the CDR1 and YSLEER is the CDR2. The CDR3 measures 16 amino acids from cysteine to phenylalanine. Only the CDR3 DNA is retained, 48 bases long and in frame from the first base. Deletion took 3 bases off V and 9 bases off J, with a span of 21 bases between the germline ends. The donors were healthy, HIV-negative adults who had no recently reported acute infections or vaccinations. Every donor was a Caucasian adult living in Nashville, Tennessee, USA. Magnetic negative selection was used to enrich CD4+ T cells, after which naive cells were positively selected on CD45RA and the negative fraction became the memory subset. Blood was collected by leukapheresis, and PBMCs were isolated by Ficoll-Histopaque density gradient centrifugation and then cryopreserved in liquid nitrogen vapor phase. Analytical flow cytometry was used to check the purity and quantity of each magnetically sorted T cell population. Each sorted fraction had its genomic DNA isolated and then quantified by UV absorbance on a Nanodrop 2000c.

In the case of this clone: Its binding antigen is unknown. The record has no base qualities; no much larger clone is one base away.

TCR CDR3 regions were amplified from genomic DNA by multiplex PCR using the deep immunoSEQ assay. Genomic DNA extracted from each cell subset was distributed evenly over all wells of several immunoSEQ 96-well plates, and each plate served as one replicate. For sorted subsets, roughly 0.2 ug genomic DNA, equal to 30,000 to 35,000 T cell genomes, was loaded into each replicate PCR. The purified libraries were quantified using a Qubit 3.0 fluorometer, sized with a Bioanalyzer 2100, and then quantified again using the KAPA Library Quantification kit. Every immunoSEQ 96-well plate was sequenced on a separate single-read 150-cycle Illumina NextSeq 550 flow cell. The authors' analysis ran thus. The immunoSEQ output contained only junctional sequences without quality scores, so filtering could not match that applied to full-length reads. To assign V/J genes and CDR3, sequences were annotated against IMGT germline references using PyIR, a Python wrapper for IgBLAST v1.9. Reads were removed for weak V/J assignments (E-value above 1e-6), missing CDR3, stop codons, out-of-frame junctions, or ambiguous translated residues. V3J clonotypes were defined as sequences sharing the same inferred V gene, J gene, and CDR3 amino acid sequence. Percentage overlap between repertoires was calculated by dividing the number of shared unique clonotypes by the size of the smaller repertoire. Repertoire richness was assessed with RTK rarefaction, the Chao1 estimator, and Recon v2.1 estimates of unobserved clonotypes. Generation probabilities for all TCRbeta clonotypes obtained by the gDNA method from a few donors were computed using OLGA. TCRdb limited this immuneACCESS table to in-frame rearrangements with V and J called. A share of clones is missing; checked studies link under half to unresolved V genes, and the rest is unexplained. D and trimming come from the DNA, and the V and J calls and clone size come from that table. The sample has over 2 million clones on record, approximately 90% of them singletons. Approximately 0.39% of the sample is in the top ten clones.

The sequence came from a man younger than 30 in good health. Some clones in this sample may be carry-over from other donors' samples. This sequence uses TRBV4-3 and TRBJ2-1; the D region possibly corresponds to TRBD2 (6 bases align). Sequenced input: naive CD4+ T cells from PBMCs. What this sample's cell subset or site label stands for: CD45RA+ positively selected. The DNA sequence follows: TGCGCCAGCAGCCACCCTCCGGCGGGGCCTGGGGTTGAGCAGTTCTTC. Its protein product is CASSHPPAGPGVEQFF.